These 32 T cell receptor beta chains came from one sample sequenced in a study of blood T cells in healthy people across ages. PCR was performed a second time for about 7 to 12 cycles using a sample-barcoded 5' primer and a J-beta primer mix. TCRdb analysed the 5' RACE reads with MiXCR anew, one entry per CDR3 protein. The sample has roughly 1.6 million distinct CDR3 sequences, around 35% seen once. Sequences were obtained from blood. The receptors were sampled from a woman under 40 in good health.

Here the CDR3 reads CASSRRGGYTF. The CDR3, as DNA: TGTGCCAGCTCGCGGCGCGGTGGCTACACCTTC. This chain links TRBV28 with TRBJ1-2; D unresolved. The CDR3 is 11 amino acids. Germline loops: CDR1 MDHEN, CDR2 SYDVKM. V lost 8 bases and J lost 7, with 11 bases in between.

The rearrangement joins TRBV10-3 to TRBJ2-1; 8 bases agree with TRBD1. Germline lookup yields CDR1 ENHRY and CDR2 SYGVKD. The trim removed 8 bases at V and 6 bases at J, leaving 12 bases unmatched. This CDR3 comprises 15 residues. The CDR3 DNA reads TGTGCCATCGGTGGGACAGGACAACTTTCCAATGAGCAGTTCTTC. Translated, it gives CAIGGTGQLSNEQFF.

This clonotype occurred many times. The chain employs TRBV29-1 and TRBJ2-7; perhaps D is TRBD1 or TRBD2 (6 bases each). The CDR3 runs to 14 residues. V shed 4 bases and J shed 0 bases, with 13 bases lying between them. CDR1 SQVTM and CDR2 ANQGSEA come from the germline V gene. CDR3 nucleotides: TGCAGCGTTGGGAGGGGGGCTTACTCCTACGAGCAGTACTTC. Its protein is CSVGRGAYSYEQYF.

J is TRBJ1-1 and V is TRBV10-3, with a weak D call TRBD1 (5 bases). Germline V gene data show CDR1 as ENHRY and CDR2 as SYGVKD. V lost 1 base, J lost 5 bases, and 11 bases lay in between. The CDR3 sequence is 14 residues long. The CDR3 nucleotides read TGTGCCATCAGTGAGTGGGGGGGTTCTACTGAAGCTTTCTTT. This gives the protein CAISEWGGSTEAFF.

The rearrangement uses TRBV20-1 and TRBJ2-1, with D uncertain. CDR1 and CDR2 (germline): DFQATT, SNEGSKA (reference sequence). With 5 bases removed from V and 5 bases from J, the gap between germline ends came to 16 bases. CDR3 length equals 14 residues. The CDR3, as DNA: TGCAGTGCTTCCCCTCCGGGCTTTCACAATGAGCAGTTCTTC. Amino acids: CSASPPGFHNEQFF.

The chain employs TRBV5-1 and TRBJ2-3, with TRBD1 identical over 7 bases. The CDR3 is made up of 15 amino acids. V shed 0 bases, J shed 5 bases, and the junction held 6 bases outside the gene matches. CDR1 and CDR2 from the germline V gene are SGHRS and YFSETQ. The CDR3 DNA sequence: TGCGCCAGCAGCTTGGTAGGGACAGAGGGAGATACGCAGTATTTT. It codes for CASSLVGTEGDTQYF. The variable domain in full, with the rest retrieved from reference TRBV5-1 and TRBJ2-3, is KAGVTQTPRYLIKTRGQQVTLSCSPISGHRSVSWYQQTPGQGLQFLFEYFSETQRNKGNFPGRFSGRQFSNSRSEMNVSTLELGDSALYLCASSLVGTEGDTQYFGPGTRLTVL.

This clonotype was picked up a small number of times. V gene TRBV6-6 combines with J gene TRBJ2-1; 7 bases align to TRBD2. This CDR3 contains 15 residues. The trim removed 2 bases at V and 8 bases at J, leaving 9 bases unmatched. Germline-derived CDR1 and CDR2 are MNHNY and SVGAGI (reference sequence). CDR3 coding DNA: TGTGCCAGCAGTTACGGGACTACCCTGGGAGATGAGCAGTTCTTC. Residues: CASSYGTTLGDEQFF.

This clonotype occurred a few times. The rearrangement uses TRBV9 and TRBJ2-6; 7 bases are a match to TRBD1. Germline CDR1 SGDLS, CDR2 YYNGEE. This CDR3 comprises 17 residues. V lost 0 bases and J lost 2; bases outside the gene matches: 5. The CDR3 DNA sequence: TGTGCCAGCAGCGTAGGCAGGGACAGCCCTGGGGCCAACGTCCTGACTTTC. The encoded protein is CASSVGRDSPGANVLTF.

The chain carries TRBV7-6 and TRBJ2-1; 7 nucleotides match TRBD2. CDR1 is SGHVS, CDR2 FNYEAQ, per germline. CDR3 length equals 18 residues. The junction had 14 bases not matched to a gene; V was cut back by 2 bases and J by 4 bases. The CDR3 region has the DNA TGTGCCAGCAGCTTACGGGGGGTGGGGGAGTTATCGTACAATGAGCAGTTCTTC. Translated, it gives CASSLRGVGELSYNEQFF.

This clonotype was counted only a few times. This chain connects TRBV9 to TRBJ2-7; D may be TRBD2 (5 bases). The CDR3 has 15 residues. V dropped 2 bases and J dropped 2 bases, with 14 bases sitting between them. Germline CDR1 reads SGDLS; CDR2 reads YYNGEE. The CDR3 spells CASSVEAESAYEQYF. CDR3 sequence (DNA): TGTGCCAGCAGCGTCGAAGCGGAATCCGCCTACGAGCAGTACTTC. The whole variable domain, filled in from reference TRBV9 and TRBJ2-7, reads DSGVTQTPKHLITATGQRVTLRCSPRSGDLSVYWYQQSLDQGLQFLIQYYNGEERAKGNILERFSAQQFPDLHSELNLSSLELGDSALYFCASSVEAESAYEQYFGPGTRLTVT.

As concerns this clonotype: One base away lies a much larger clone, so this may be a sequencing read error. The rearrangement links TRBV29-1 to TRBJ2-7, with 7 bases matching TRBD1. The V gene's germline CDR1 is SQVTM and CDR2 ANQGSEA. The CDR3 sequence is 15 residues long. Trimming cost V 5 bases and J 2 bases; bases outside gene matches: 12. CDR3 loop: CSVKKGADGPYEQYF. The DNA for the CDR3 is TGCAGCGTTAAAAAGGGGGCTGATGGCCCCTACGAGCAGTACTTC.

This clonotype was seen once. As DNA, the CDR3 is TGTGCCAGCAGTTACGGAAAGAGCTCCTACAATGAGCAGTACTTC. The encoded protein is CASSYGKSSYNEQYF. V usage is TRBV6-5 and J usage is TRBJ2-1; no definite D call. The last part of the DNA fits TRBJ2-7 better; the J call may be wrong. Per the germline V gene, CDR1 is MNHEY and CDR2 is SVGAGI. The CDR3 has 15 residues.

This clonotype was detected only a few times. The CDR3 bases are TGTGCCAGCAGTTCCGGGGGTAGCGGGGGAATTTACGAGCAGTACTTC. Translation gives CASSSGGSGGIYEQYF. The chain employs TRBV6-6 and TRBJ2-7; 9 bases are shared with TRBD2. V gave up 4 bases and J gave up 4 bases; unmatched junction bases: 11. Germline V gene sequence: CDR1 MNHNY, CDR2 SVGAGI (reference sequence). The CDR3 length is 16 residues.

The chain carries TRBV11-1 and TRBJ2-2; no definite D call. Germline V lookup: CDR1 SGHAT, CDR2 FQDESV (reference sequence). V lost 0 bases, J lost 2 bases, and 10 bases lay in between. The CDR3 consists of 16 residues. CDR3 DNA: TGTGCCAGCAGCTTAGCGGCAGGAATCAACACCGGGGAGCTGTTTTTT. This sequence encodes CASSLAAGINTGELFF.

J is TRBJ2-3 and V is TRBV28; D ambiguous. Germline loops: CDR1 MDHEN, CDR2 SYDVKM. V was pared by 8 bases and J by 0 bases, with 12 bases between. The CDR3 has 14 residues. The CDR3 DNA is TGTGCCAGCTTAAGACGGGCTAGCACAGATACGCAGTATTTT. Translated, it gives CASLRRASTDTQYF.

A few counts support this clonotype. V is TRBV9 and J is TRBJ1-2; 7 positions match TRBD1. The CDR3 has 14 residues. Germline assignment: CDR1 SGDLS and CDR2 YYNGEE. V dropped 3 bases and J dropped 4; count of bases not matched to a gene: 6. The CDR3 DNA reads as TGTGCCAGCAGCGATGGGACAGTGGTCTATGGCTACACCTTC. It encodes CASSDGTVVYGYTF.

There are a few counts of this clonotype. The chain uses TRBV29-1 and TRBJ2-7, with TRBD2 matching 10 bases. In germline, CDR1 is SQVTM, CDR2 ANQGSEA. This CDR3 comprises 15 residues. With 4 bases clipped from V and 2 bases from J, the junction kept 8 bases outside the gene matches. The CDR3 bases are TGCAGCGTTGGAGGAGCGGGAGGGAACACCTACGAGCAGTACTTC. Amino acid sequence: CSVGGAGGNTYEQYF.

Note on this clonotype: A read error may explain this, as a much larger clone is one base away. The chain combines TRBV5-1 with TRBJ2-1; the match to TRBD2 covers 9 bases. The J call is uncertain, as TRBJ2-7 better fits the DNA end. The CDR3 covers 14 residues. Looked up from germline, CDR1 is SGHRS and CDR2 is YFSETQ. Here the CDR3 DNA reads TGCGCCAGCGACGAGGGCGGGAGGGTCAATGAGCAGTACTTC. This encodes CASDEGGRVNEQYF.

This clonotype has a handful of counts. The J gene is TRBJ1-2, the V gene TRBV5-1; D is perhaps TRBD1 (5 bases). V was trimmed by 7 bases and J by 0 bases, leaving 16 bases between them. The CDR3 is 15 amino acids. The germline CDR1 and CDR2 sequences are SGHRS and YFSETQ. The CDR3 DNA follows: TGCGCCAGCCGGGGCAGCCTAATAACTAACTATGGCTACACCTTC. Translation: CASRGSLITNYGYTF.

The rearrangement uses TRBV20-1 and TRBJ2-3; perhaps TRBD1 as D (5 bases). The V and J ends lost 2 bases and 0 bases respectively, with 9 bases between them. The germline V gene has CDR1 DFQATT and CDR2 SNEGSKA (reference sequence). The CDR3 covers 14 residues. This CDR3 reads CSARSDRSTDTQYF. CDR3 bases: TGCAGTGCTAGATCCGACAGAAGCACAGATACGCAGTATTTT.

This clonotype was detected a few times. This chain uses TRBV28 with TRBJ2-7; perhaps TRBD1 as D (6 bases). The CDR3 runs 13 residues. Germline loops: CDR1 MDHEN, CDR2 SYDVKM. Trimming removed 7 bases from V and 3 bases from J, with 13 bases in between. The CDR3 protein is CASTQGNLYEQYF. CDR3 DNA: TGTGCCAGCACTCAGGGGAACCTCTACGAGCAGTACTTC.

The chain links TRBV10-3 to TRBJ1-1; D is uncertain. CDR1 ENHRY and CDR2 SYGVKD come from the germline V gene. Trimming took off 0 bases at V and 1 base at J, with 12 bases between the two ends. The CDR3 has 16 amino acids. The CDR3 spells CAISESTGEENTEAFF. The CDR3 DNA sequence: TGTGCCATCAGTGAGTCGACCGGGGAGGAGAACACTGAAGCTTTCTTT.

Only a few counts were recorded for this clonotype. The gene calls are TRBV6-1 and TRBJ2-6; D call uncertain. The CDR3 sequence is 15 residues long. Germline V CDR1 and CDR2: MNHNS, SASEGT. Deletions cut 6 bases from V and 0 bases from J, with 9 bases between. The CDR3 is CASRADSSGANVLTF. The CDR3 nucleotides read TGTGCCAGCAGGGCAGACTCCTCTGGGGCCAACGTCCTGACTTTC.

The genes are TRBV20-1 and TRBJ1-2, with D hard to call. Trimming shortened V by 1 base and J by 4 bases, and 13 bases separated the two germline ends. This CDR3 region has 14 residues. CDR1 and CDR2 from the germline V gene are DFQATT and SNEGSKA (reference sequence). In nucleotides, the CDR3 is TGCAGTGCTAGAGGATTACAGCGACTCTATGGCTACACCTTC. This translates into CSARGLQRLYGYTF.

This clonotype occurred a few times. This sequence joins TRBV6-6 and TRBJ1-2; D ambiguous. Germline V CDR1 and CDR2: MNHNY, SVGAGI (reference sequence). The length of the CDR3 is 11 residues. Trimming took off 8 bases at V and 8 bases at J, with 12 bases between the two ends. The CDR3 is CASFQLYGYTF. CDR3 coding DNA: TGTGCCAGCTTTCAGTTATACGGCTACACCTTC.

Concerning this clonotype: Given the absence of the conserved phenylalanine or tryptophan at the CDR3 end, a read error is likely. V gene TRBV12-3 or TRBV12-4 combines with J gene TRBJ1-5; TRBD1 might be the D (6 bases). The CDR3 contains 16 residues. The germline V and J ends were trimmed by 0 bases and 5 bases, with 14 bases remaining between them. The CDR3: CASSLAETGVYQPQHV. For the CDR3, the DNA is TGTGCCAGCAGTTTAGCTGAGACAGGAGTTTATCAGCCCCAGCATGTT.

This clonotype was counted ten times or more. The V gene is TRBV4-1, the J gene TRBJ2-1; 7 nucleotides match TRBD1. With 5 bases clipped from V and 5 bases from J, the junction kept 9 bases outside the gene matches. This CDR3 comprises 15 residues. CDR1 and CDR2 (germline): MGHRA, YSYEKL. CDR3 protein: CASSWGGQANNEQFF. CDR3 sequence (DNA): TGCGCCAGCAGCTGGGGCGGACAGGCCAACAATGAGCAGTTCTTC.

The V gene is TRBV28, the J gene TRBJ2-3, with D perhaps matching TRBD1 or TRBD2 (5 bases each). Germline V gene sequence: CDR1 MDHEN, CDR2 SYDVKM. The CDR3 loop spans 14 amino acids. V lost 0 bases, J lost 5 bases, and 9 bases lay in between. This chain's CDR3 is CASSLWQGEDTQYF. CDR3 DNA: TGTGCCAGCAGTTTATGGCAGGGAGAAGATACGCAGTATTTT.

The genes are TRBV9 and TRBJ1-2; D is perhaps TRBD1 (6 bases). The CDR3 is 14 amino acids. V lost 0 bases and J lost 2, with 8 bases in between. Germline lookup yields CDR1 SGDLS and CDR2 YYNGEE. CDR3 loop: CASSVDRENYGYTF. CDR3 DNA sequence: TGTGCCAGCAGCGTAGACAGGGAGAACTATGGCTACACCTTC.

The chain recombines TRBV3-1 with TRBJ2-1; TRBD2 agrees at 12 bases. Trimming cost V 5 bases and J 3 bases; bases outside gene matches: 11. Germline V CDR1 and CDR2: LGHDT, YNNKEL (reference sequence). This CDR3 is 18 amino acids long. DNA of the CDR3: TGTGCCAGCAGCTCCGTTCTAGCGGGAGGGACAAACTACAATGAGCAGTTCTTC. It codes for CASSSVLAGGTNYNEQFF.

This chain's CDR3 is CASSPRKDSPLHF. In DNA, the CDR3 is TGTGCCAGCTCACCTAGAAAGGATTCACCCCTCCACTTT. The chain combines TRBV18 with TRBJ1-6, with D unclear. V shed 3 bases and J shed 8 bases, with 8 bases lying between them. Germline assignment: CDR1 KGHSH and CDR2 LQKENI. This CDR3 contains 13 residues.

This clonotype was detected once. V usage is TRBV5-5 and J usage is TRBJ1-5, with TRBD1 matching over 9 bases. The CDR3 has 16 residues. With V trimmed by 4 bases and J by 7 bases, 12 bases remained unmatched. Germline loops: CDR1 SGHKS, CDR2 YYEKEE (reference sequence). The CDR3 DNA reads TGTGCCAGCAGCCAAATGGGACAGGGAGGGAAACAGCCCCAGCATTTT. Its protein product is CASSQMGQGGKQPQHF.